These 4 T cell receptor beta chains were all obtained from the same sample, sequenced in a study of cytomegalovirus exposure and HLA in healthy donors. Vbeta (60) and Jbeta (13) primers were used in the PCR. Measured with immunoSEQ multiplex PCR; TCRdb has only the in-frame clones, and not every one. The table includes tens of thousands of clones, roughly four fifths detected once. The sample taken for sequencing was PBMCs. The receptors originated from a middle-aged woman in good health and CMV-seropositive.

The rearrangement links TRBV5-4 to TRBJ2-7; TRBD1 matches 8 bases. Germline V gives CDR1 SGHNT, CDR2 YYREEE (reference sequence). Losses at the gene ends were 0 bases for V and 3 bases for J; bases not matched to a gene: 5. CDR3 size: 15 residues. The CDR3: CASSLAGGLIYEQYF. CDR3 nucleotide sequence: TGTGCCAGCAGCTTGGCAGGGGGCCTGATCTACGAGCAGTACTTC.

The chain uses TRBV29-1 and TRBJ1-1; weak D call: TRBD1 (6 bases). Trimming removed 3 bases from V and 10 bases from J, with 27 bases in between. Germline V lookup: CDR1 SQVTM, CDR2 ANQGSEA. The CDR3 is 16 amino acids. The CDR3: CSVDGAITGGGDRAFF. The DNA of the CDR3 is TGCAGCGTTGATGGGGCCATTACGGGGGGCGGCGATCGAGCTTTCTTT.

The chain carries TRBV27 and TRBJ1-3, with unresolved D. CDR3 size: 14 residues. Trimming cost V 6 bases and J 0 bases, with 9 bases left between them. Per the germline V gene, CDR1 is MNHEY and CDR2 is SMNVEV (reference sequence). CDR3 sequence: CASSRKRSGNTIYF. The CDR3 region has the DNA TGTGCCAGCAGCCGCAAGCGCTCTGGAAACACCATATATTTT.

CDR3 DNA: TGTGCCAGCAGCTTGTCACAGGGGGGCTACGAGCAGTACTTC. This codes for CASSLSQGGYEQYF. This chain uses TRBV5-4 with TRBJ2-7; TRBD1 agrees at 8 bases. This CDR3 has 14 residues. From germline, CDR1 is SGHNT and CDR2 YYREEE (reference sequence). With 1 base clipped from V and 3 bases from J, the junction kept 3 bases outside the gene matches.